Following are 32 T cell receptor beta chains from one sample sequenced in a study of T cells after yellow fever vaccination. TCRdb ran MiXCR on the 5' RACE reads and lists one entry per CDR3 protein. The data hold fewer than 350,000 distinct CDR3 sequences, with more than 8.5% observed a single time. Sequencing used PBMCs, obtained on the day of the first yellow fever vaccination. The receptor set was obtained from a man in his late teens or twenties who received the YFV17D yellow fever vaccine.

This clonotype was recorded many times. This sequence joins TRBV20-1 and TRBJ2-1; 14 nucleotides align to TRBD2. J was trimmed by 6 bases and V by 5 bases; bases with no gene match: 6. This CDR3 has 15 amino acids. Germline V gene lookup returns CDR1 DFQATT and CDR2 SNEGSKA (reference sequence). The CDR3 protein is CSAYSGTSGGNEQFF. CDR3 DNA: TGCAGTGCTTATAGCGGGACTAGCGGGGGCAATGAGCAGTTCTTC.

In its sample, this clonotype was seen a few times. CDR3 sequence reads: CASRREHRENYGYTF. The CDR3 DNA is TGTGCCAGCAGACGGGAGCACAGGGAGAACTATGGCTACACCTTC. The V and J genes are TRBV6-1 and TRBJ1-2; TRBD1 might be the D (6 bases). The germline V gene encodes CDR1 MNHNS and CDR2 SASEGT. This CDR3 has 15 residues. V was trimmed by 6 bases and J by 2 bases, leaving 16 bases between them.

This clonotype was detected ten times or more. This chain connects TRBV5-6 to TRBJ2-7; D assignment may be TRBD1 or TRBD2 (5 bases each). Germline lookup yields CDR1 SGHDT and CDR2 YYEEEE. The CDR3 is made up of 14 amino acids. V was clipped by 4 bases and J by 2 bases, with 13 bases between them. For the CDR3, the DNA is TGTGCCAGCAGCGTTGGGGACGGACCCTACGAGCAGTACTTC. Its translation is CASSVGDGPYEQYF.

The CDR3 DNA is TGCAGTGCTAGCAACCGGGGGGGCCGTACAGATACGCAGTATTTT. Amino acid sequence: CSASNRGGRTDTQYF. V gene TRBV20-1 combines with J gene TRBJ2-3; 8 nucleotides match TRBD2. CDR1 and CDR2 (germline): DFQATT, SNEGSKA (reference sequence). This CDR3 has 15 residues. Germline trimming cut 3 bases from V and 3 bases from J; bases unmatched to any gene: 8.

In its sample, this clonotype was seen a few times. The chain recombines TRBV28 with TRBJ1-2; D ambiguous. This CDR3 has 12 residues. In germline, CDR1 is MDHEN, CDR2 SYDVKM. V shed 2 bases and J shed 2 bases, with 3 bases lying between them. CDR3 DNA sequence: TGTGCCAGCAGTTTAATGAACTATGGCTACACCTTC. Translating gives CASSLMNYGYTF.

This clonotype has only one observation. The DNA is omitted, as the CDR3 cannot be located on it reliably, and the CDR3 follows TCRdb's listing. V and J are TRBV4-1 and TRBJ1-4; TRBD1 is the table's D call and was not checked against the DNA. Germline loops: CDR1 MGHRA, CDR2 YSYEKL. The CDR3 sequence runs 16 residues, both termini included. CDR3 residues: CANSLRARANNEKLFF.

This clonotype was observed at least ten times. CDR3 DNA sequence: TGTGCCAGCAGCTTAGAGGCCTTTGGCTACACCTTC. Its translation is CASSLEAFGYTF. This sequence joins TRBV7-9 and TRBJ1-2; D ambiguous. The V gene lost 1 base and the J gene lost 7 bases, with 7 bases spanning the gap. This CDR3 spans 12 amino acids. Germline CDR1 reads SEHNR; CDR2 reads FQNEAQ (reference sequence).

In its sample, this clonotype was seen many times. The V gene is TRBV28, the J gene TRBJ1-1, with 10 bases aligning to TRBD1. The CDR3 has 14 residues. CDR1 and CDR2 from the germline V gene are MDHEN and SYDVKM. Germline trimming cut 3 bases from V and 4 bases from J; bases unmatched to any gene: 2. The CDR3 spells CASSLGQGSTEAFF. CDR3 DNA: TGTGCCAGCAGTTTGGGACAGGGGAGCACTGAAGCTTTCTTT.

This chain connects TRBV20-1 to TRBJ2-7; perhaps TRBD2 as D (6 bases). Germline assignment: CDR1 DFQATT and CDR2 SNEGSKA (reference sequence). The CDR3 runs to 15 residues. The germline V and J ends were trimmed by 0 bases and 3 bases, with 15 bases remaining between them. CDR3 nucleotides: TGCAGTGCTAGAGATTTCACGGGGGAAAACTACGAGCAGTACTTC. Translating it yields CSARDFTGENYEQYF.

Here the CDR3 DNA reads TGCGCCAGCAGCTTGGGGTATACAGAAGAGACCCAGTACTTC. Translation: CASSLGYTEETQYF. V usage is TRBV5-1 and J usage is TRBJ2-5, with D unresolved. The V end lost 0 bases, the J end lost 3 bases, and 9 bases lay between the germline ends. This CDR3 has 14 residues. Looked up from germline, CDR1 is SGHRS and CDR2 is YFSETQ.

The chain's CDR3 is CASRPSDGTYNEQFF. CDR3 nucleotide sequence: TGTGCCAGCAGGCCCTCTGACGGAACCTACAATGAGCAGTTCTTC. The chain combines TRBV5-4 with TRBJ2-1; D gene unclear. This CDR3 has 15 residues. V was cut by 5 bases and J by 2 bases, with 14 bases left in between. Germline loops: CDR1 SGHNT, CDR2 YYREEE (reference sequence).

CDR3 in amino acids: CASTFATGVAGELFF. In DNA form, the CDR3 reads TGTGCCAGCACCTTTGCTACAGGGGTGGCCGGGGAGCTGTTTTTT. The V gene is TRBV6-1, the J gene TRBJ2-2; 7 bases are shared with TRBD1. The junction had 11 bases not matched to a gene; V was cut back by 7 bases and J by 6 bases. Germline CDR1 and CDR2: MNHNS and SASEGT. CDR3 length: 15 residues.

In this sample, this clonotype turned up a few times. The genes are TRBV2 and TRBJ1-2; D is uncertain. The CDR3 sequence is 11 residues long. Germline V gene sequence: CDR1 SNHLY, CDR2 FYNNEI. V dropped 5 bases and J dropped 8 bases, with 9 bases sitting between them. CDR3 in amino acids: CASSYTGGYTF. The CDR3 DNA sequence: TGTGCCAGCAGTTACACCGGGGGCTACACCTTC.

This clonotype was seen repeatedly, ten times or more. The genes are TRBV3-1 and TRBJ2-2; 7 bases are a match to TRBD1. The CDR3 spans 13 residues. After removal of 4 bases from V and 4 bases from J, the junction contained 0 bases not matched to a gene. Germline lookup yields CDR1 LGHDT and CDR2 YNNKEL (reference sequence). DNA for the CDR3: TGTGCCAGCAGCCCAGGGGGCACCGGGGAGCTGTTTTTT. Its translation: CASSPGGTGELFF. Full variable domain (outside the CDR3, taken from reference TRBV3-1 and TRBJ2-2): DTAVSQTPKYLVTQMGNDKSIKCEQNLGHDTMYWYKQDSKKFLKIMFSYNNKELIINETVPNRFSPKSPDKAHLNLHINSLELGDSAVYFCASSPGGTGELFFGEGSRLTVL.

This clonotype was seen repeatedly, ten times or more. The CDR3 DNA reads as TGTGCCAGCAGCTCTGGATCAGGGGGCAGTCAGCCCCAGCATTTT. Translation gives CASSSGSGGSQPQHF. The J gene is TRBJ1-5, the V gene TRBV7-9; 8 bases line up with TRBD1. This CDR3 has 15 amino acids. Germline CDR1 reads SEHNR; CDR2 reads FQNEAQ (reference sequence). With 4 bases clipped from V and 6 bases from J, the junction kept 8 bases outside the gene matches. Looking up the rest from reference TRBV7-9 and TRBJ1-5 gives the full variable domain: DTGVSQNPRHKITKRGQNVTFRCDPISEHNRLYWYRQTLGQGPEFLTYFQNEAQLEKSRLLSDRFSAERPKGSFSTLEIQRTEQGDSAMYLCASSSGSGGSQPQHFGDGTRLSIL.

This clonotype appeared a few times. This chain uses TRBV29-1 with TRBJ2-3; possibly TRBD2 for D (7 bases). The CDR3 length is 14 residues. Germline lookup yields CDR1 SQVTM and CDR2 ANQGSEA. Trimming left V 2 bases short and J 5 bases short, with 14 bases between. The CDR3 reads CSVEFAGAGDTQYF. CDR3 DNA: TGCAGCGTTGAATTCGCGGGGGCAGGAGATACGCAGTATTTT.

Notes on this clonotype: Since a much larger clone is just one base distant, this may be a read error. The chain employs TRBV5-1 and TRBJ2-3, with D perhaps matching TRBD2 (5 bases). From germline, CDR1 is SGHRS and CDR2 YFSETQ. The CDR3 sequence is 13 residues long. The CDR3 reads CASSPIVRDTLYF. The CDR3 nucleotides are TGCGCCAGCAGCCCTATAGTACGGGATACGCTGTATTTT.

This clonotype was counted between two and nine times. This chain links TRBV6-1 with TRBJ1-1; D is uncertain. Germline CDR1 reads MNHNS; CDR2 reads SASEGT. V was trimmed by 3 bases and J by 3 bases, leaving 5 bases between them. The length of the CDR3 is 12 residues. For the CDR3, the DNA is TGTGCCAGCAGTGAGCGGGACACTGAAGCTTTCTTT. Its translation is CASSERDTEAFF.

At least ten counts were recorded for this clonotype. The CDR3 is CSAPTRYNEQFF. The CDR3 DNA follows: TGCAGTGCTCCCACACGGTACAATGAGCAGTTCTTC. This chain links TRBV20-1 with TRBJ2-1, with D uncertain. CDR1 is DFQATT and CDR2 is SNEGSKA in the germline V gene (reference sequence). V was pared by 5 bases and J by 4 bases, with 9 bases between. The CDR3 has 12 residues.

The gene calls are TRBV4-2 and TRBJ2-2; D perhaps matches TRBD1 (5 bases). The length of the CDR3 is 16 residues. Per germline, CDR1 LGHNA and CDR2 YNFKEQ. Trimming shortened V by 4 bases and J by 1 base, and 13 bases separated the two germline ends. The CDR3 sequence is CASSLGTGQNTGELFF. In DNA form, the CDR3 reads TGTGCCAGCAGCCTTGGAACTGGACAGAACACCGGGGAGCTGTTTTTT.

The sample holds a few counts of this clonotype. This chain joins TRBV19 and TRBJ1-5; D unclear. The germline V gene encodes CDR1 LNHDA and CDR2 SQIVND (reference sequence). This CDR3 is 11 amino acids long. The CDR3 here is CATSYRGPQHF. In nucleotides, the CDR3 is TGTGCTACTTCTTACCGGGGGCCCCAGCATTTT.

The genes are TRBV5-1 and TRBJ2-3; 8 positions agree with TRBD2. The CDR3 loop spans 16 amino acids. From germline, CDR1 is SGHRS and CDR2 YFSETQ. J lost 2 bases, V lost 4 bases, and 9 bases had no gene match. CDR3 DNA sequence: TGCGCCAGCAGCCCCGGTGTAGCGGGGAACACAGATACGCAGTATTTT. It encodes CASSPGVAGNTDTQYF.

This clonotype turned up a few times. The V call is TRBV4-3, the J call TRBJ2-3; tentative D call: TRBD1 (6 bases). In germline, CDR1 is LGHNA, CDR2 YSLEER. This CDR3 is built from 16 residues. The V end was cut by 4 bases, the J end by 2 bases, with 16 bases between. CDR3 amino acids: CASSPRPRGNTDTQYF. The DNA for the CDR3 is TGCGCCAGCAGCCCCCGCCCAAGGGGGAACACAGATACGCAGTATTTT.

This clonotype appeared many times. The chain has TRBV5-1 and TRBJ1-1, with D unresolved. The germline CDR1 and CDR2 sequences are SGHRS and YFSETQ. The CDR3 loop spans 14 amino acids. The ends were cut back, 1 base at V and 2 bases at J, with 9 bases in the middle. The CDR3: CASSLHWVNTEAFF. The CDR3, as DNA: TGCGCCAGCAGCTTGCATTGGGTAAACACTGAAGCTTTCTTT.

This clonotype has only a few counts. This rearrangement joins TRBV10-3 to TRBJ2-1, with TRBD1 matching 7 bases. The V gene's germline CDR1 is ENHRY and CDR2 SYGVKD. Trimming at V came to 10 bases and at J to 7 bases, leaving 10 bases not matched to a gene. This CDR3 is 13 amino acids long. The CDR3 reads CATSGTAVNEQFF. The DNA of the CDR3 is TGTGCCACCTCCGGGACAGCGGTGAATGAGCAGTTCTTC.

This clonotype was seen more than once but under ten times. The chain employs TRBV10-2 and TRBJ2-3; 10 bases are shared with TRBD2. CDR3 size: 14 residues. Germline CDR1 and CDR2: WSHSY and SAAADI. Unmatched junction bases numbered 9, after V lost 9 bases and J lost 6 bases. CDR3 amino acids: CASTSGGGSDTQYF. CDR3 DNA sequence: TGCGCCAGTACAAGCGGGGGGGGGTCCGATACGCAGTATTTT.

The gene calls are TRBV9 and TRBJ2-3; TRBD1 matches 8 bases. Losses at the gene ends were 2 bases for V and 4 bases for J; bases not matched to a gene: 3. The CDR3 consists of 14 residues. Per the germline V gene, CDR1 is SGDLS and CDR2 is YYNGEE. The CDR3: CASSVEQGADTQYF. CDR3 sequence (DNA): TGTGCCAGCAGCGTCGAACAGGGGGCAGATACGCAGTATTTT.

This sequence joins TRBV5-1 and TRBJ2-7, with 7 bases aligning to TRBD1. After removal of 2 bases from V and 5 bases from J, the junction contained 7 bases not matched to a gene. The germline V gene encodes CDR1 SGHRS and CDR2 YFSETQ. The CDR3 totals 14 residues. CDR3 DNA: TGCGCCAGCAGCTTTGGTGACAGGGCCGACGAGCAGTACTTC. Amino acids: CASSFGDRADEQYF.

This clonotype showed up many times. The chain combines TRBV5-1 with TRBJ2-3, with D perhaps being TRBD1 or TRBD2 (5 bases each). Germline CDR1 is SGHRS and CDR2 is YFSETQ. The CDR3 spans 14 residues. V was shortened by 3 bases and J by 2 bases, with 10 bases between the two germline ends. This CDR3 reads CASSWDGVTDTQYF. In DNA, the CDR3 is TGCGCCAGCAGCTGGGACGGTGTCACAGATACGCAGTATTTT.

This clonotype was seen at least ten times. The chain recombines TRBV18 with TRBJ2-7; 7 bases are shared with TRBD1. The CDR3 length is 14 residues. Trimming at V came to 3 bases and at J to 5 bases, leaving 7 bases not matched to a gene. Germline CDR1 is KGHSH and CDR2 is LQKENI. The CDR3: CASSPDRVGHEQYF. The CDR3 DNA reads as TGTGCCAGCTCACCTGACAGGGTAGGCCACGAGCAGTACTTC.

This chain connects TRBV25-1 to TRBJ1-5; tentative D call: TRBD1 (5 bases). From germline, CDR1 is MGHDK and CDR2 SYGVNS. CDR3 length equals 19 residues. Trimming removed 1 base from V and 0 bases from J, with 19 bases in between. CDR3 region: CASSEFQGPRRDSNQPQHF. In nucleotides, the CDR3 is TGTGCCAGCAGTGAATTTCAGGGACCCAGGAGAGATAGCAATCAGCCCCAGCATTTT.

The CDR3 sequence: CASRDWTYNEQFF. Here the CDR3 DNA reads TGTGCCAGCCGGGACTGGACCTACAATGAGCAGTTCTTC. The chain is built from TRBV25-1 and TRBJ2-1; TRBD2 is a possible D gene (6 bases). The length of the CDR3 is 13 residues. Trimming stripped 8 bases from V and 2 bases from J, with 10 bases between. Germline-derived CDR1 and CDR2 are MGHDK and SYGVNS.